This record concerns one TCR beta chain sequence. The target antigen is unknown. The CDR3 length is 11 residues. Germline CDR1 is MNHNS and CDR2 is SASEGT. V lost 8 bases and J lost 4, with 8 bases in between. This entry belongs to a study of shared clonotypes between healthy human individuals. Across the study: A donor's plate count was three for CD4 naive and three for CD4 memory; CD8 naive had two and CD8 memory one.

Points from the study as a whole: Only blood samples were collected, and tissue repertoires likely differ. Unshared clonotypes carried lower generation probabilities than those common to all four donors. Large depth notwithstanding, sorted-subset sequencing proved incomplete by rarefaction.

TCRdb's table, derived via immunoSEQ multiplex PCR, lists solely in-frame clones and lacks some. Of 2 million to 2.5 million clones listed, approximately 96% were seen once; the top ten hold about 0.13%. The sequence was obtained from a young man in good health. Sequenced input: naive CD4+ T cells sorted from blood. Subset denoted: CD45RA+ positively selected. The V and J genes are TRBV6-1 and TRBJ1-1; no clear D. The chain's CDR3 is CASLLSTEAFF. In DNA, the CDR3 is TGTGCCAGCCTTCTTTCCACTGAAGCTTTCTTT.